This T cell receptor beta chain was sequenced in a study of OX40 agonist ivuxolimab in advanced cancers. At the level of the study: Each dose-escalation patient presented with hepatocellular carcinoma, melanoma, renal cell or head and neck cancer. Three patients, one with hepatocellular carcinoma and two with cutaneous melanoma, achieved partial responses.

Trimming at V came to 6 bases and at J to 1 base, leaving 4 bases not matched to a gene. The CDR3 has 17 amino acids. CDR1 SEHNR and CDR2 FQNEAQ come from the germline V gene (reference sequence). The data were produced by immunoSEQ multiplex PCR, yet TCRdb's version contains in-frame clones alone and is incomplete. The repertoire holds about 60,000 clones, with about 88% as singletons. The sequence came from an adult with an advanced solid tumor such as melanoma, head and neck, liver or kidney cancer. The chain recombines TRBV7-9 with TRBJ2-2, with 14 bases that match TRBD2. The input for sequencing was CD4+ or CD8+ T cells sorted from blood, taken in a trial of the OX40 agonist ivuxolimab. Here the CDR3 DNA reads TGTGCCAGCAGACGACTAGCGGGAGGGAGGAACACCGGGGAGCTGTTTTTT. It is translated as CASRRLAGGRNTGELFF. Filled out from reference TRBV7-9 and TRBJ2-2, the complete variable domain reads DTGVSQNPRHKITKRGQNVTFRCDPISEHNRLYWYRQTLGQGPEFLTYFQNEAQLEKSRLLSDRFSAERPKGSFSTLEIQRTEQGDSAMYLCASRRLAGGRNTGELFFGEGSRLTVL.